This note documents a single TCR beta chain sequence. The antigen remains undetermined. Clones were sequenced by immunoSEQ multiplex PCR, and TCRdb holds only the in-frame ones, with some missing. The sample lists 130,000 or so clones; more than 85% were seen once. There are 16 residues in the CDR3. Germline V gene sequence: CDR1 SGHNT, CDR2 YYREEE (reference sequence). With 3 bases removed from V and 0 bases from J, the gap between germline ends came to 10 bases. This sample is drawn from a study of T cell responses to AZD1222 COVID-19 vaccine. Study results and caveats: White British ancestry dominated among donors, who included more females, and clonal diversity was possibly underestimated. The number of AZD1222 recipients seropositive at baseline was only five to seven.

This sample comprised peripheral blood, obtained on day 0 of MenACWY control vaccination. J is TRBJ2-6 and V is TRBV5-4; D unresolved. This clonotype was obtained from an adult in good health. CDR3 sequence: CASSSGEPSGANVLTF. As DNA, the CDR3 is TGTGCCAGCAGCTCGGGCGAGCCCTCTGGGGCCAACGTCCTGACTTTC.